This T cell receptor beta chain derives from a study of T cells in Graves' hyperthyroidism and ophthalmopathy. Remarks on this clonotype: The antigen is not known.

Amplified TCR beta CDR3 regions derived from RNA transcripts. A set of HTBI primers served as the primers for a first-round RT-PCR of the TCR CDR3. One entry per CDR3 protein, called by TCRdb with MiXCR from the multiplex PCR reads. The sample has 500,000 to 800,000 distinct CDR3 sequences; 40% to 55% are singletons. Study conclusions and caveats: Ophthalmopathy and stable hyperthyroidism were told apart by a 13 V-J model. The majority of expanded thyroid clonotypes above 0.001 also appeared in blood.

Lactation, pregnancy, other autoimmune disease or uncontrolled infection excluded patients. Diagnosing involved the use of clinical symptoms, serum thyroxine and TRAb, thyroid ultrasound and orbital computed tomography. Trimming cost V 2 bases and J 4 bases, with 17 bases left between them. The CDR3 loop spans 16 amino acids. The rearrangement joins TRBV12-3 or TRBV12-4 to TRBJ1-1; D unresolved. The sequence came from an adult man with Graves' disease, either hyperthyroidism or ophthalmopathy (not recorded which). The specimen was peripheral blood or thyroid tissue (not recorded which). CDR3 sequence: CASSLPSLGLGTEAFF. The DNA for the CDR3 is TGTGCCAGCAGTTTACCATCCTTGGGGTTGGGCACTGAAGCTTTCTTT.